The table lists the clone carrying this T cell receptor (beta chain) with a few counts. No antigen is known for it. The data derive from a study of naive and memory T cell subsets. Study conclusions and caveats: Possibly reflecting memory cells re-expressing CD45RA, a few larger clonotypes occurred in naive repertoires, especially CD8. A clonotype means one alpha or beta sequence, not an alpha/beta pair.

Cells stained for CD3, CD4, CD8, CD45RA, CD27 and viability were sorted into four CD45RA/CD27 subsets. The V end was cut by 5 bases, the J end by 0 bases, with 7 bases between. The CDR3 is 12 residues long. Germline CDR1 is SQVTM and CDR2 is ANQGSEA. An equimolar mix of two oligonucleotides served as the beta constant-region primer for TRBC1 and TRBC2. The ligated cDNA underwent four PCR rounds using SP2 and nested alpha and beta constant-region primers. A 12-nucleotide UMI and the SP2 primer were added to the cDNA 3' end by oligonucleotide ligation. MiXCR was run by TCRdb on the UMI-ligation and nested PCR reads, yielding one entry per CDR3 protein. The sample has roughly 97,000 distinct CDR3 sequences; more than 12% are singletons.

The J gene is TRBJ1-1, the V gene TRBV29-1, with no clear D. Sequencing input: naive CD8+ T cells from blood. This TCR derives from a human donor in good health. CDR3 protein: CSVMGLNTEAFF. CDR3 bases: TGCAGCGTTATGGGTCTGAACACTGAAGCTTTCTTT.